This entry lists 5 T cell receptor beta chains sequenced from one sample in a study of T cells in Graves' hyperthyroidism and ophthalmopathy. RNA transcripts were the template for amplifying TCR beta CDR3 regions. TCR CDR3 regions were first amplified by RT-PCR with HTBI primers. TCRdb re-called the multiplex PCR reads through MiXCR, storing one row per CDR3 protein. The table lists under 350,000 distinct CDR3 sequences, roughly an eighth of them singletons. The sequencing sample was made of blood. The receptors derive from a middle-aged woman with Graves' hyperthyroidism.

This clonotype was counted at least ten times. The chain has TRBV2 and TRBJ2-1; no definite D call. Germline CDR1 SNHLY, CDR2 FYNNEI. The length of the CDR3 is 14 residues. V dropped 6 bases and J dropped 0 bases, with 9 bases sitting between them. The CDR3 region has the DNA TGTGCCAGCAGCGTGACTCACTCCTACAATGAGCAGTTCTTC. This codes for CASSVTHSYNEQFF.

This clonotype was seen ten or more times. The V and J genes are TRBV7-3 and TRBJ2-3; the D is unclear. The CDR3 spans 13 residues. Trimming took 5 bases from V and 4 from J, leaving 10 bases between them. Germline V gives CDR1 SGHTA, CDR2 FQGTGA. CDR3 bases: TGTGCCAGCAGCCAAAGCAGCGCAGATACGCAGTATTTT. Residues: CASSQSSADTQYF.

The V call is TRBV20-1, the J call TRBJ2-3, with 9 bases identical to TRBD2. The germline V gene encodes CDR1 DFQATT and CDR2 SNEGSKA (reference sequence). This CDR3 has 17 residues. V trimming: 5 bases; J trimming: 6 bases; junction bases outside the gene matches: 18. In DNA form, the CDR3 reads TGCAGTGCTCCCCCGCTAGCGGGACGTAGCGCATCGGATACGCAGTATTTT. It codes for CSAPPLAGRSASDTQYF.

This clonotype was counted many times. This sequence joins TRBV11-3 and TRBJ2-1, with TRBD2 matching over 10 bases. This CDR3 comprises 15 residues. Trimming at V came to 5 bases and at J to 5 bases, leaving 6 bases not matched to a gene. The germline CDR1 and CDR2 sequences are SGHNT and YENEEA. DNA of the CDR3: TGTGCCAGCAGCCGCCGGACTAGCGGAAACAATGAGCAGTTCTTC. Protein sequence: CASSRRTSGNNEQFF. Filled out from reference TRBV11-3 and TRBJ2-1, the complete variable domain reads EAGVVQSPRYKIIEKKQPVAFWCNPISGHNTLYWYLQNLGQGPELLIRYENEEAVDDSQLPKDRFSAERLKGVDSTLKIQPAELGDSAVYLCASSRRTSGNNEQFFGPGTRLTVL.

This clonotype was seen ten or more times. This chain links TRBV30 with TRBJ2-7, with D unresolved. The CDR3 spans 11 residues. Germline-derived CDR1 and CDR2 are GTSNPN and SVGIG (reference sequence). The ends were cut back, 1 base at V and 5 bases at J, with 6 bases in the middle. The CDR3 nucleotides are TGTGCCTGGAGTGATCTGGACGAGCAGTACTTC. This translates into CAWSDLDEQYF. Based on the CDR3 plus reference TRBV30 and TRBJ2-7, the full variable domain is SQTIHQWPATLVQPVGSPLSLECTVEGTSNPNLYWYRQAAGRGLQLLFYSVGIGQISSEVPQNLSASRPQDRQFILSSKKLLLSDSGFYLCAWSDLDEQYFGPGTRLTVT.